The clone carrying this T cell receptor beta chain was seen only a few times. Source study methods: Nucleated cell counts were estimated from reference gene primer amplification. Sequenced by immunoSEQ multiplex PCR; TCRdb stores in-frame clones only, minus some. V, J and clone size derive from that table, while D and trimming were established from the DNA sequence. The sample yields approximately 89,000 clones, about four fifths seen once. The sample comes from a study of blood T cell repertoires in COVID-19. Study background: Samples representing acute and convalescent COVID-19 were sourced from the United States, Italy and Spain. T cells, B-cell-depleted T cells, or PBMCs provided the cDNA or gDNA that served as material.

While infection was still active, Seattle patients were enrolled and then followed longitudinally. With 4 bases clipped from V and 1 base from J, the junction kept 9 bases outside the gene matches. The germline V gene has CDR1 SGHNT and CDR2 YENEEA. This CDR3 contains 16 residues. The receptor was isolated from a man aged 70 or older with COVID-19, enrolled during active disease. Sequencing was performed on peripheral blood. The chain uses TRBV11-3 and TRBJ1-1; 7 bases line up with TRBD1. CDR3 residues: CASSSLGQATNTEAFF. The CDR3 DNA reads TGTGCCAGCAGCTCCCTCGGACAGGCTACGAACACTGAAGCTTTCTTT.